The present entry profiles one TCR beta chain with its context. The sample belongs to a study of human thymus T cells. Sequencing was performed with immunoSEQ multiplex PCR; in TCRdb, only in-frame clones are kept and a portion is missing. The data show about 60,000 clones, with approximately 95% seen just once and nearly 6% held by the top ten. Congenital heart defects were the reason for the corrective surgery that the donors, healthy Finnish infants, were having. Material: blood. This sequence originates from a boy younger than two with a congenital heart defect but otherwise immunologically healthy.

The chain's CDR3 is CASSYRDGNQPQHF. The CDR3 DNA is TGTGCCAGCAGTTACAGGGATGGCAATCAGCCCCAGCATTTT. The chain employs TRBV27 and TRBJ1-5; TRBD1 might be the D (6 bases). V gave up 4 bases and J gave up 2 bases, with 9 bases separating them. Germline values: CDR1 MNHEY, CDR2 SMNVEV (reference sequence). This CDR3 region has 14 residues.